The present entry profiles one T cell receptor beta chain with its context. As yet, its antigen is unknown. CDR3 length equals 13 residues. The trim removed 5 bases at V and 8 bases at J, leaving 6 bases unmatched. The V gene's germline CDR1 is SEHNR and CDR2 FQNEAQ (reference sequence). The sample originates from a study of graft-versus-host responses after intestinal transplantation. For the study at large: Isolated intestinal, liver-intestinal, or multivisceral transplants were what recipients had. Following induction with anti-thymocyte globulin, all recipients were given tacrolimus and steroids for about three years.

The method was immunoSEQ multiplex PCR; TCRdb's version includes in-frame clones alone and lacks a portion of them. Here the sample spans about 97,000 clones, 80% to 95% being singletons. Overall study findings and caveats: Analysis identified GvH clones in recipient marrow, with some appearing first in ileum or blood. Peak circulating GvH clone levels were associated with early post-transplant HvG declines.

This sequence was found in a human patient who received an intestinal transplant, so some T cells may come from the graft donor. The source was PBMCs, collected around 450 days after intestinal transplant. The chain couples TRBV7-9 to TRBJ1-2, with TRBD1 matching over 9 bases. CDR3 sequence reads: CASSPQGAGGYTF. The DNA for the CDR3 is TGTGCCAGCAGCCCACAGGGGGCGGGAGGCTACACCTTC.